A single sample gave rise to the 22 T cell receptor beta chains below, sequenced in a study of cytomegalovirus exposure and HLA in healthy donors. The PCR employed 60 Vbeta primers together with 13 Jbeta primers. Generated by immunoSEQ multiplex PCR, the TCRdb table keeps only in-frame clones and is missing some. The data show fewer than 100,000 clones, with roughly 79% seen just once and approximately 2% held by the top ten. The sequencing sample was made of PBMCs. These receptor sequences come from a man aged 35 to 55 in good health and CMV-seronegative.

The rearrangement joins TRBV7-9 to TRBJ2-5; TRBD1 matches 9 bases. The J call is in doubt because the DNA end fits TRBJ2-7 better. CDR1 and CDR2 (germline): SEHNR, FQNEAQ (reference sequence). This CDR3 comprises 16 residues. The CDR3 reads CASSYPGQGMPYEQYF. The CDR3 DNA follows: TGTGCCAGCAGCTATCCGGGACAGGGAATGCCCTACGAGCAGTACTTC.

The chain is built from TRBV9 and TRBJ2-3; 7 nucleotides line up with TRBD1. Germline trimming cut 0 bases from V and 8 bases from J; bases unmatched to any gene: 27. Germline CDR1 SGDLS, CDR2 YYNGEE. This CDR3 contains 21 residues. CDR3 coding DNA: TGTGCCAGCAGCGTAGCTACTGGGGCAGGGGGAAGGACCACGCTTGATCTTACGCAGTATTTT. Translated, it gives CASSVATGAGGRTTLDLTQYF.

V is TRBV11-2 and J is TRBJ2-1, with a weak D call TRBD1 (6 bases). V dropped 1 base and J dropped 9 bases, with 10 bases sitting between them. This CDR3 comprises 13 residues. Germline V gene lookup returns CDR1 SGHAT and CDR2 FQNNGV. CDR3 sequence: CASSLVGAAEQFF. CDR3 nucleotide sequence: TGTGCCAGCAGCTTAGTGGGGGCGGCTGAGCAGTTCTTC.

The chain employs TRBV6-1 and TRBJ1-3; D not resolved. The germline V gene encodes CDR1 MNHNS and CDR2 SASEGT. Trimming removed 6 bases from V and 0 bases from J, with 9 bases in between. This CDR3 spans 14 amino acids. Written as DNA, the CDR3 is TGTGCCAGCAGCGCCACAGACTCTGGAAACACCATATATTTT. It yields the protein CASSATDSGNTIYF.

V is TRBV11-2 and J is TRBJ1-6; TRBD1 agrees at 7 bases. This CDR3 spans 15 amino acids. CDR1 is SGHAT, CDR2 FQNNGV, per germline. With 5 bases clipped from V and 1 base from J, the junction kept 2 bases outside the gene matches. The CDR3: CASSHRGSYNSPLHF. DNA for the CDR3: TGTGCCAGCAGCCACAGGGGATCCTATAATTCACCCCTCCACTTT.

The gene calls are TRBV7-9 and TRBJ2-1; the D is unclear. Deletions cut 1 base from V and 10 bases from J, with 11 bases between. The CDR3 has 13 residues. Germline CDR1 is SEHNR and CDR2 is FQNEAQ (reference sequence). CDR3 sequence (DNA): TGTGCCAGCAGCTTAGGGGTCGGGTGGGAGCAGTTCTTC. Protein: CASSLGVGWEQFF.

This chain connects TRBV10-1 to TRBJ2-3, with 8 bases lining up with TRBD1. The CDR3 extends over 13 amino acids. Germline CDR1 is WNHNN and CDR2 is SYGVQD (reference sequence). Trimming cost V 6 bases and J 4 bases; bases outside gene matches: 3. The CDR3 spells CASSRTGPDTQYF. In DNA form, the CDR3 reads TGCGCCAGCAGCCGGACAGGGCCAGATACGCAGTATTTT.

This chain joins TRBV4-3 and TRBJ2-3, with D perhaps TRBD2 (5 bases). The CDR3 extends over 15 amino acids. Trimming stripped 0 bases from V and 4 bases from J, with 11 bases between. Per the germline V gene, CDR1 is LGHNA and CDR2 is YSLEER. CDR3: CASSQESAGADTQYF. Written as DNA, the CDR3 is TGCGCCAGCAGCCAAGAATCAGCCGGGGCAGATACGCAGTATTTT.

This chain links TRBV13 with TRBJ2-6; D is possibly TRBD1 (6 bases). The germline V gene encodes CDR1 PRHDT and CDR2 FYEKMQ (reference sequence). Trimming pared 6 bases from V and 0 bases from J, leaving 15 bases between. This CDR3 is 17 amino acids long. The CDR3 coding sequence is TGTGCCAGCAGTTTAAAAAGACAGGCCTCTGGGGCCAACGTCCTGACTTTC. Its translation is CASSLKRQASGANVLTF.

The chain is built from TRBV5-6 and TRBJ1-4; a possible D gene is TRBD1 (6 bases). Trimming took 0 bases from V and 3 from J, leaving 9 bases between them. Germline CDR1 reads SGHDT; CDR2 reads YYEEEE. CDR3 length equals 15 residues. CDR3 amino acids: CASSLAGVPNEKLFF. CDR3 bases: TGTGCCAGCAGCTTGGCAGGGGTGCCTAATGAAAAACTGTTTTTT.

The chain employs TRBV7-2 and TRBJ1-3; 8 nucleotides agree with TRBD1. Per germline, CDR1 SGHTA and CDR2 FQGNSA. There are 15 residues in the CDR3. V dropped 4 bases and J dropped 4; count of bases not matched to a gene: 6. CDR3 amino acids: CASSSQTGVGNTIYF. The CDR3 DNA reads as TGTGCCAGCAGCTCCCAGACAGGGGTCGGAAACACCATATATTTT.

CDR3 coding DNA: TGTGCCAGCAGGCTGACAGGTCTTTCTGGAAACACCATATATTTT. Its protein is CASRLTGLSGNTIYF. This sequence joins TRBV28 and TRBJ1-3; D possibly corresponds to TRBD1 (6 bases). V was cut by 6 bases and J by 1 base, with 13 bases left in between. The length of the CDR3 is 15 residues. Germline V gene data show CDR1 as MDHEN and CDR2 as SYDVKM.

CDR3 loop: CASSLTGTSGSGEQFF. The CDR3, as DNA: TGTGCCAGCAGCCTAACTGGGACTAGCGGGAGTGGTGAGCAGTTCTTC. The rearrangement links TRBV11-2 to TRBJ2-1; TRBD2 aligns across 14 bases. With V trimmed by 5 bases and J by 9 bases, 9 bases remained unmatched. CDR1 and CDR2 (germline): SGHAT, FQNNGV. There are 16 residues in the CDR3.

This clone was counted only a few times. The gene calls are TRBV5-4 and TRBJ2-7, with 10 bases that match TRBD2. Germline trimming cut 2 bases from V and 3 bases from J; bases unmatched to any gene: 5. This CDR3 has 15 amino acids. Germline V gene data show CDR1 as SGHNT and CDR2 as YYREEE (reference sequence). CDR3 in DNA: TGTGCCAGCAGCTTAGTCACTAGCGGGAACTACGAGCAGTACTTC. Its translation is CASSLVTSGNYEQYF.

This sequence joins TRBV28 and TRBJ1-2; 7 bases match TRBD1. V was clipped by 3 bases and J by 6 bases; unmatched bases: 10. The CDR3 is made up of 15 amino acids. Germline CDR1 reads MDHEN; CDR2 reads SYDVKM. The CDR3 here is CASSFPDGRGDGYTF. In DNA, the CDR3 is TGTGCCAGCAGTTTCCCTGACGGCAGGGGGGATGGCTACACCTTC.

CDR3 protein: CASSEHTYEQYF. The DNA of the CDR3 is TGTGCCAGCAGTGAGCACACCTACGAGCAGTACTTC. The rearrangement uses TRBV6-1 and TRBJ2-7; D unresolved. This CDR3 contains 12 residues. Trimming cost V 3 bases and J 2 bases, with 5 bases left between them. Germline V gene sequence: CDR1 MNHNS, CDR2 SASEGT.

Written as DNA, the CDR3 is TGTGCCAGCAGTGAAGCGCTTGGGGGCTCGCGGAACACCATATATTTT. It codes for CASSEALGGSRNTIYF. The chain employs TRBV6-1 and TRBJ1-3, with D possibly TRBD1 on 6 matching bases. The CDR3 covers 16 residues. V was shortened by 0 bases and J by 7 bases, with 16 bases between the two germline ends. Germline CDR1 is MNHNS and CDR2 is SASEGT.

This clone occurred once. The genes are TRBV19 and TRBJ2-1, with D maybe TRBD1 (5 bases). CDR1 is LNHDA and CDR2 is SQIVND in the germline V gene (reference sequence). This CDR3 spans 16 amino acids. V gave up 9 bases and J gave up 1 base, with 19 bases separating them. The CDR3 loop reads CASTRLAGKSYNEQFF. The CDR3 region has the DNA TGTGCCAGCACACGATTGGCAGGGAAGTCCTACAATGAGCAGTTCTTC.

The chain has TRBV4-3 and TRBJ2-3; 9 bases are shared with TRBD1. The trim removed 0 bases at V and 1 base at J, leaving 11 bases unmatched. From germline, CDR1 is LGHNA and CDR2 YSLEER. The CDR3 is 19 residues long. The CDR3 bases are TGCGCCAGCAGCCAAGATGTAAACCTCGGGACAGGGCGCACAGATACGCAGTATTTT. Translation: CASSQDVNLGTGRTDTQYF.

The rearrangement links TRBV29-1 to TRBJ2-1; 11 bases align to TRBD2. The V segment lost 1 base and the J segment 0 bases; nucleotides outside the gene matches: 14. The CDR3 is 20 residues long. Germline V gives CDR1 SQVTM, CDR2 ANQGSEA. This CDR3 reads CSVEVLGRLAGRSSYNEQFF. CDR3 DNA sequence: TGCAGCGTTGAAGTTTTGGGGCGACTAGCGGGACGGAGCTCCTACAATGAGCAGTTCTTC.

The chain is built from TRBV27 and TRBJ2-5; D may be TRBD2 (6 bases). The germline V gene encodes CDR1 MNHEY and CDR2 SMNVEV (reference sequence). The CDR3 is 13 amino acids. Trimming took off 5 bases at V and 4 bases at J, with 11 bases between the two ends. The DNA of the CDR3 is TGTGCCAGCAGTGCGGGGAAGAGAGAGACCCAGTACTTC. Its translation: CASSAGKRETQYF.

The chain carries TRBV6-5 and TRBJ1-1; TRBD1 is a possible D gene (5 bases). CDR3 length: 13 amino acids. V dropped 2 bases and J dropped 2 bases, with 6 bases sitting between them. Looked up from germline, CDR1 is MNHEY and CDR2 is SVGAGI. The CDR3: CASSYRGNTEAFF. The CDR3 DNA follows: TGTGCCAGCAGTTACAGGGGAAACACTGAAGCTTTCTTT.